This TCR beta chain was recovered during a study of blood T cell repertoires in COVID-19. Across the whole study: Samples came from the United States, Italy and Spain, spanning acute and convalescent COVID-19.

Sequencing used immunoSEQ multiplex PCR; TCRdb keeps in-frame clones, though not all of them. The sample includes tens of thousands of clones, around 90% of them seen just once. The clonotype comes from a man between 45 and 60 years old with acute or convalescent COVID-19. Input material: peripheral blood.

The CDR3 nucleotides read TGTGCCAGCACAGGTGCGGCGAACACCGGGGAGCTGTTTTTT. Its protein is CASTGAANTGELFF. The chain couples TRBV19 to TRBJ2-2; TRBD1 is a possible D gene (5 bases). V lost 9 bases and J 0 bases, leaving 11 bases between the germline ends. The germline gives CDR1 LNHDA, CDR2 SQIVND (reference sequence). CDR3 length: 14 residues.